These T cell receptor beta chains were read from a single sample in a study of Graves' ophthalmopathy and Graves' hyperthyroidism. MiXCR was run by TCRdb on the multiplex PCR reads, yielding one entry per CDR3 protein. The sample lists 1 million to 1.3 million distinct CDR3 sequences, about 35% occurring once. Sequencing used peripheral blood or thyroid tissue (not recorded which). These receptors all come from an adult man with Graves' hyperthyroidism. The CDR3 runs from the conserved cysteine through the conserved F or W. The D gene is left open where the match is weak. Only some rows state a clone size, as once, few, many or a class for expanded clones.

>TRBJ2-7|TRBV7-3|.|few|13
CASRQGGSGEQYF
TGTGCCAGCAGACAGGGAGGGAGCGGCGAGCAGTACTTC
>TRBJ2-3|TRBV6-2/TRBV6-3|.|few|15
CASSLLGGSTDTQYF
TGTGCCAGCAGTTTACTAGGGGGGAGCACAGATACGCAGTATTTT
>TRBJ2-2|TRBV24-1|TRBD1|.|15
CATSDSTGDGGELFF
TGTGCCACCAGTGATTCGACAGGGGACGGCGGGGAGCTGTTTTTT
>TRBJ1-2|TRBV29-1|TRBD1|many|13
CSAYRGFSYGYTF
TGCAGCGCGTACAGGGGGTTTAGCTATGGCTACACCTTC
>TRBJ2-7|TRBV27|.|few|13
CASSLVGVYEQYF
TGTGCCAGCAGTTTGGTAGGGGTCTACGAGCAGTACTTC
>TRBJ2-7|TRBV20-1|TRBD2|many|15
CSALGTSGSPYEQYF
TGCAGTGCTCTGGGGACTAGCGGATCGCCCTACGAGCAGTACTTC
>TRBJ2-7|TRBV7-9|.|many|15
CASSLGRGTSYEQYF
TGTGCCAGCAGCTTAGGCAGGGGTACATCTTACGAGCAGTACTTC
>TRBJ1-2|TRBV10-3|TRBD1|.|16
CAISARGDRGDYGYTF
TGTGCCATCAGTGCTAGGGGGGACAGGGGGGACTATGGCTACACCTTC
>TRBJ2-7|TRBV5-1|.|many|15
CASSLMGSPTYEQYF
TGCGCCAGCAGCTTGATGGGCAGCCCAACCTACGAGCAGTACTTC
>TRBJ1-5|TRBV2|.|.|14
CASSGSGFNQPQHF
TGTGCCAGCAGTGGGTCGGGGTTCAATCAGCCCCAGCATTTT
>TRBJ2-7|TRBV19|.|.|13
CASSMRGGYEQYF
TGTGCCAGTAGTATGCGGGGCGGCTACGAGCAGTACTTC
>TRBJ1-5|TRBV10-2|.|few|12
CASSGDVQPQHF
TGCGCCAGCAGTGGGGACGTTCAGCCCCAGCATTTT